The next 17 T cell receptor beta chains were all read from a single sample in a study of T cell responses to AZD1222 COVID-19 vaccine. Data came from immunoSEQ multiplex PCR; TCRdb stores just in-frame clones and leaves some out. The data hold 110,000 to 150,000 clones, with roughly 88% observed a single time. The sequences come from peripheral blood, collected on day 0 of AZD1222 vaccination. The source is an adult in good health.

This clone has only one observation. This rearrangement joins TRBV5-8 to TRBJ2-2; D unresolved. CDR3 size: 13 residues. The V and J ends lost 4 bases and 2 bases respectively, with 6 bases between them. Per germline, CDR1 SGHTS and CDR2 YDEGEE. CDR3 DNA sequence: TGTGCCAGCAGCGACGGAAACACCGGGGAGCTGTTTTTT. It codes for CASSDGNTGELFF.

The chain couples TRBV7-2 to TRBJ2-3, with D maybe TRBD2 (5 bases). The CDR3 length is 15 residues. Germline V gives CDR1 SGHTA, CDR2 FQGNSA. Trimming stripped 6 bases from V and 4 bases from J, with 17 bases between. The CDR3 bases are TGTGCCAGCAGTTCTTCCCTCCGGGGTTCAGATACGCAGTATTTT. Translating it yields CASSSSLRGSDTQYF.

This chain connects TRBV7-8 to TRBJ2-3; 9 nucleotides match TRBD2. The V segment lost 1 base and the J segment 2 bases; nucleotides outside the gene matches: 7. Germline V gene lookup returns CDR1 SGHVS and CDR2 FQNEAQ. The length of the CDR3 is 17 residues. DNA of the CDR3: TGTGCCAGCAGCTTAGAGTCTAGCGGGACCTTCACAGATACGCAGTATTTT. This gives the protein CASSLESSGTFTDTQYF.

The gene calls are TRBV6-2 or TRBV6-3 and TRBJ1-3; the D is unclear. The CDR3 contains 15 residues. Trimming stripped 2 bases from V and 0 bases from J, with 8 bases between. Germline-derived CDR1 and CDR2 are MNHEY and SVGEGT. The CDR3 protein is CASSYKDFSGNTIYF. Written as DNA, the CDR3 is TGTGCCAGCAGTTACAAGGACTTCTCTGGAAACACCATATATTTT.

The chain links TRBV5-1 to TRBJ2-1; 9 nucleotides agree with TRBD2. Germline V CDR1 and CDR2: SGHRS, YFSETQ. V shed 0 bases, J shed 4 bases, and the junction held 5 bases outside the gene matches. CDR3 size: 16 residues. The CDR3 spells CASSLGSLAGYNEQFF. The DNA for the CDR3 is TGCGCCAGCAGCTTGGGTAGTCTAGCGGGGTACAATGAGCAGTTCTTC.

The sample holds a few counts of this clone. The chain couples TRBV11-2 to TRBJ1-2; D might be TRBD1 (5 bases). CDR1 SGHAT and CDR2 FQNNGV come from the germline V gene. With 0 bases removed from V and 7 bases from J, the gap between germline ends came to 9 bases. The CDR3 is 13 amino acids. In DNA form, the CDR3 reads TGTGCCAGCAGCTTAGAGTACGGGGGTGGCTACACCTTC. This gives the protein CASSLEYGGGYTF.

The genes are TRBV2 and TRBJ1-5; TRBD1 aligns across 9 bases. Germline V gene sequence: CDR1 SNHLY, CDR2 FYNNEI. The length of the CDR3 is 15 residues. With V trimmed by 6 bases and J by 7 bases, 10 bases remained unmatched. The CDR3 here is CASRPRQGVWQPQHF. The CDR3 DNA reads TGTGCCAGCAGACCTAGACAGGGGGTATGGCAGCCCCAGCATTTT.

This chain links TRBV18 with TRBJ2-5, with D unclear. The V end lost 5 bases, the J end lost 3 bases, and 10 bases lay between the germline ends. Germline-derived CDR1 and CDR2 are KGHSH and LQKENI. The CDR3 is 13 amino acids. CDR3 in amino acids: CASSATSEETQYF. Here the CDR3 DNA reads TGTGCCAGCTCAGCAACCTCCGAAGAGACCCAGTACTTC.

The table lists this clone with a count of one. The V and J genes are TRBV30 and TRBJ1-2; TRBD1 might be the D (5 bases). Germline V lookup: CDR1 GTSNPN, CDR2 SVGIG (reference sequence). This CDR3 is 12 amino acids long. V gave up 3 bases and J gave up 5 bases, with 10 bases separating them. The CDR3 spells CAWRGDGYGYTF. CDR3 DNA: TGTGCCTGGAGGGGGGATGGATATGGCTACACCTTC.

Concerning this clone itself: Other DNA sequences in this specimen translate into the identical CDR3. This chain connects TRBV2 to TRBJ2-7, with D uncertain. Germline CDR1 reads SNHLY; CDR2 reads FYNNEI. The V end lost 3 bases, the J end lost 4 bases, and 7 bases lay between the germline ends. The length of the CDR3 is 12 residues. The chain's CDR3 is CASSDPTYEQYF. CDR3 DNA: TGTGCCAGCAGTGACCCTACTTACGAGCAGTACTTC.

This rearrangement joins TRBV7-2 to TRBJ2-3; possible D gene TRBD1, 5 bases. Germline V lookup: CDR1 SGHTA, CDR2 FQGNSA. This CDR3 has 17 amino acids. V lost 1 base and J 2 bases, leaving 16 bases between the germline ends. This CDR3 reads CASSLGGRELSTDTQYF. In nucleotides, the CDR3 is TGTGCCAGCAGCTTAGGGGGCAGGGAATTATCCACAGATACGCAGTATTTT.

This chain links TRBV18 with TRBJ2-4; D is perhaps TRBD1 or TRBD2 (5 bases each). Germline-derived CDR1 and CDR2 are KGHSH and LQKENI. V was trimmed by 0 bases and J by 1 base, leaving 13 bases between them. The CDR3 totals 17 residues. CDR3 protein: CASSPPGTDLAKNIQYF. The DNA of the CDR3 is TGTGCCAGCTCACCACCCGGGACCGACCTTGCCAAAAACATTCAGTACTTC.

The J gene is TRBJ1-6, the V gene TRBV6-4; D is ambiguous. The CDR3 runs to 15 residues. Germline V CDR1 and CDR2: MRHNA, SNTAGT. V lost 0 bases, J lost 9 bases, and 12 bases lay in between. The CDR3 loop is CASSDSGARSSPLHF. The CDR3, as DNA: TGTGCCAGCAGTGACTCAGGCGCAAGGAGTTCACCCCTCCACTTT.

J is TRBJ2-3 and V is TRBV18; the match to TRBD1 covers 11 bases. The J segment lost 6 bases and the V segment lost 2 bases, leaving 7 bases of the junction unmatched. This CDR3 is 16 amino acids long. Germline V gene lookup returns CDR1 KGHSH and CDR2 LQKENI. CDR3 sequence reads: CASSPSRTGGLDTQYF. The CDR3 DNA follows: TGTGCCAGCTCACCATCCCGGACAGGGGGCCTGGATACGCAGTATTTT.

This clone was observed a single time. This chain uses TRBV7-9 with TRBJ2-1, with TRBD2 matching over 12 bases. V lost 8 bases to trimming and J lost 0 bases; unmatched junction nucleotides: 14. The germline V gene has CDR1 SEHNR and CDR2 FQNEAQ (reference sequence). This CDR3 contains 19 residues. The CDR3 nucleotides read TGTGCCAGCCGAATTGGGCTAGCGGGAGGGCCGAGCTCCTACAATGAGCAGTTCTTC. Protein sequence: CASRIGLAGGPSSYNEQFF. Complete variable domain (other parts from reference TRBV7-9 and TRBJ2-1): DTGVSQNPRHKITKRGQNVTFRCDPISEHNRLYWYRQTLGQGPEFLTYFQNEAQLEKSRLLSDRFSAERPKGSFSTLEIQRTEQGDSAMYLCASRIGLAGGPSSYNEQFFGPGTRLTVL.

The gene calls are TRBV7-7 and TRBJ2-1; D unresolved. The germline V gene has CDR1 SSHAT and CDR2 FNYEAQ (reference sequence). V was trimmed by 0 bases and J by 2 bases, leaving 5 bases between them. CDR3 length: 14 amino acids. CDR3 protein: CASSLAGTYNEQFF. The CDR3 coding sequence is TGTGCCAGCAGCTTAGCGGGAACCTACAATGAGCAGTTCTTC.

The rearrangement uses TRBV27 and TRBJ2-2, with 9 bases fitting TRBD1. Germline V gives CDR1 MNHEY, CDR2 SMNVEV (reference sequence). The CDR3 sequence is 14 residues long. The V and J ends lost 4 bases and 6 bases, in that order; junction bases with no gene match: 3. CDR3 region: CASSWTGAPGELFF. CDR3 coding DNA: TGTGCCAGCAGTTGGACAGGGGCTCCCGGGGAGCTGTTTTTT.